This T cell receptor beta chain was sequenced during a study of Tregs in tolerant kidney transplant recipients (dated by TCRdb to between 2018 and 2021). For the wider study: Before combined kidney and bone marrow transplantation, this study identified donor-specific regulatory T cells using TCRbeta sequencing and then followed those same cells after transplant. Several methods of expanding Tregs specific for an allogeneic donor were compared by TCRbeta repertoire sequencing in a few healthy controls. Summary of the overall study and its limitations: Because only a small number of patients were included, the study had limitations, and the results will need to be validated in larger populations as well as under other immunosuppression protocols. Biological reproducibility was not examined directly, but technical replication error appeared to be minimal. The most biologically relevant and donor-specific TCRbeta repertoire appeared to be identified by expanding Tregs with activated donor B cells.

Thawed PBMCs were FACS-sorted into unstimulated Tregs (CD4+CD25+CD127-), CD4+ non-Tregs (CD4+CD25-), CD4 cells and CD8 cells. Prior to Treg sorting, thawed PBMCs were rested overnight at 37 degrees C with around 190 IU/ml IL-2. Healthy control blood came either as purchased buffy coats or from healthy volunteers. Healthy control blood was processed to PBMCs by Ficoll density gradient and cryopreserved, and patient PBMCs were collected before and after transplant. For TCRbeta CDR3 sequencing, genomic DNA was extracted from sorted cells using the QIAGEN DNeasy Blood and Tissue Kit. High-throughput TCRbeta CDR3 sequencing, including PCR amplification with bias correction and internal controls, was performed commercially through immunoSEQ. Turning to the authors' computational methods: Unique productive TCRbeta sequences were defined by CDR3 nucleotide sequence where primers matched, otherwise by CDR3 amino acid sequence with Vbeta and Jbeta genes. As a correction for sorting error, sequences shared between sorted populations at a frequency ratio of 2:1 or less were discarded, and the remaining shared sequences were assigned to the higher population. Sequences were defined as donor-reactive when expanded at least 5-fold in CFSE-low cells versus unstimulated cells and present at a frequency of at least 0.01% in CFSE-low cells. Jensen-Shannon divergence, calculated on the top 100 TCRbeta sequences ranked by frequency, was used to quantify repertoire divergence. For samples with multiple sequencing runs, sorting error was corrected separately for each run before the runs were pooled. As stored in TCRdb, this immuneACCESS dataset retains in-frame rearrangements with V and J assigned. A fraction of the clones does not appear; measured against another copy, unresolved V genes explain less than half of the discrepancy, and the remainder lacks a known reason. V and J calls and clone size are copied from that table; D and trimming were computed from the DNA. The sample has around 20,000 clones on record, 82% of them singletons. In total, the top ten clones hold approximately 2.7% of the sample.

V drops 0 bases and J drops 0 bases, leaving 6 bases in between. Looking up the germline V gene yields CDR1 SGHTA and CDR2 FQGNSA. From its cysteine to its phenylalanine, the CDR3 spans 15 amino acids. Only the CDR3 DNA is retained, 45 bases long and in frame from the first base. Only one count was recorded for this clone. Its antigen remains undetermined. There are no base qualities to consult, and no much larger clone falls within one base. This TCR was sampled from a human donor in good health. Sequencing was performed on Tregs from blood. The sequence is built from TRBV7-2 and TRBJ2-1; no D gene is confidently identified. DNA sequence: TGTGCCAGCAGCTTAGCGGCTAGCTCCTACAATGAGCAGTTCTTC. The translation is CASSLAASSYNEQFF. The reference TRBV7-2 and TRBJ2-1 proteins fill in what lies around the CDR3, so the full variable domain reads GAGVSQSPSNKVTEKGKDVELRCDPISGHTALYWYRQSLGQGLEFLIYFQGNSAPDKSGLPSDRFSAERTGGSVSTLTIQRTQQEDSAVYLCASSLAASSYNEQFFGPGTRLTVL.